Below, one T cell receptor (beta chain) is given with its context. The time point is: peripheral blood 6 weeks after treatment start. This specimen comes from a study of PD-L1 blockade in urothelial cancer. Study-wide background: Each patient had 0 to 3 earlier chemotherapy regimens. Counts from blood samples showed a median of roughly 140,000 T cells.

Every PCR was spiked with synthetic TCR analog templates. Some clones are missing from TCRdb's copy, which holds only in-frame ones; the method was immunoSEQ multiplex PCR. The sample includes 40,000 to 50,000 clones, 86% of them seen just once. Germline CDR1 and CDR2: SGHRS and YFSETQ. V was clipped by 5 bases and J by 3 bases, with 5 bases between them. The CDR3 has 12 amino acids. The chain links TRBV5-1 to TRBJ2-2, with D uncertain. This TCR was sampled from a man in his 60s with urothelial cancer. The specimen comprised PBMCs, sampled around atezolizumab (anti-PD-L1) treatment. Here the CDR3 DNA reads TGCGCCAGCAGGAGAGACACCGGGGAGCTGTTTTTT. Translated: CASRRDTGELFF.